This T cell receptor beta chain was recorded in a study of blood T cell repertoires in COVID-19. Study in general: Samples taken during acute and convalescent COVID-19 were collected in the United States, Italy and Spain. The cDNA or gDNA used as material had been derived from T cells, B-cell-depleted T cells, or PBMCs.

Germline V gene lookup returns CDR1 SGHRS and CDR2 YFSETQ. This CDR3 has 14 residues. Trimming shortened V by 4 bases and J by 2 bases, and 12 bases separated the two germline ends. The assay was immunoSEQ multiplex PCR, and TCRdb's table has in-frame clones only and misses some. The data hold approximately 230,000 clones, with 86% observed a single time. The sample was peripheral blood. The chain carries TRBV5-1 and TRBJ1-2; D possibly corresponds to TRBD1 (5 bases). The source is a man aged 25 to 45 who had recovered from COVID-19. For the CDR3, the DNA is TGCGCCAGCAGCCCCGGTGGGGGGAACTATGGCTACACCTTC. Translated, it gives CASSPGGGNYGYTF.